The 14 T cell receptor beta chains below all came from one sample that was sequenced in a study of blood T cell repertoires in COVID-19. TCRdb's table, derived via immunoSEQ multiplex PCR, lists solely in-frame clones and lacks some. This sample has 70,000 to 100,000 clones, with 60% to 80% found just once. Sequenced: peripheral blood. All receptors derive from a woman aged 50 to 60 with acute or convalescent COVID-19.

The chain carries TRBV7-2 and TRBJ1-1, with TRBD1 matching 7 bases. After removal of 8 bases from V and 0 bases from J, the junction contained 3 bases not matched to a gene. Germline CDR1 and CDR2: SGHTA and FQGNSA. The CDR3 spans 13 residues. The CDR3 DNA reads TGTGCCAGCGAGGGACAGTTGAACACTGAAGCTTTCTTT. Its translation is CASEGQLNTEAFF.

The chain joins TRBV12-3 or TRBV12-4 to TRBJ1-6, with TRBD1 as a possible D gene (5 bases). The CDR3 has 13 residues. V lost 3 bases and J 10 bases, leaving 10 bases between the germline ends. The DNA of the CDR3 is TGTGCCAGCAGTTTCAACAGGAAGTCACCCCTCCACTTT. Translated, it gives CASSFNRKSPLHF.

On this clone: In the same sample, other DNA sequences code for this CDR3. The chain has TRBV28 and TRBJ2-7; possible D gene TRBD2, 6 bases. This CDR3 contains 12 residues. With 5 bases removed from V and 6 bases from J, the gap between germline ends came to 11 bases. Germline CDR1 MDHEN, CDR2 SYDVKM. CDR3 coding DNA: TGTGCCAGCAGTCTTCTCGGGGGCGAGCAGTACTTC. Translating it yields CASSLLGGEQYF.

This chain links TRBV7-2 with TRBJ2-7, with a tentative D call TRBD1 (6 bases). This CDR3 has 14 residues. Trimming left V 3 bases short and J 3 bases short, with 12 bases between. The germline gives CDR1 SGHTA, CDR2 FQGNSA. This CDR3 is CASSFQGTVYEQYF. The CDR3 coding sequence is TGTGCCAGCAGCTTCCAGGGGACGGTCTACGAGCAGTACTTC.

This clone was counted a single time. This chain joins TRBV5-1 and TRBJ1-4; weak D call: TRBD1 (6 bases). Germline lookup yields CDR1 SGHRS and CDR2 YFSETQ. Trimming cost V 4 bases and J 5 bases, with 12 bases left between them. The CDR3 contains 14 residues. CDR3 loop: CASSKDRPNEKLFF. CDR3 DNA sequence: TGCGCCAGCAGCAAAGACAGGCCAAATGAAAAACTGTTTTTT. Together with reference TRBV5-1 and TRBJ1-4, the CDR3 gives the full variable domain: KAGVTQTPRYLIKTRGQQVTLSCSPISGHRSVSWYQQTPGQGLQFLFEYFSETQRNKGNFPGRFSGRQFSNSRSEMNVSTLELGDSALYLCASSKDRPNEKLFFGSGTQLSVL.

The gene calls are TRBV5-6 and TRBJ1-2, with D uncertain. Germline CDR1 is SGHDT and CDR2 is YYEEEE. Trimming took 1 base from V and 14 from J, leaving 27 bases between them. The CDR3 contains 16 residues. Written as DNA, the CDR3 is TGTGCCAGCAGCTTGAATGTGGCCTTCTTCGAGTTTATAGCTACCTTC. Translated, it gives CASSLNVAFFEFIATF. The full variable domain, completed using reference TRBV5-6 and TRBJ1-2, is DAGVTQSPTHLIKTRGQQVTLRCSPKSGHDTVSWYQQALGQGPQFIFQYYEEEERQRGNFPDRFSGHQFPNYSSELNVNALLLGDSALYLCASSLNVAFFEFIATFGSGTRLTVV.

The chain combines TRBV28 with TRBJ2-4; a weak D match, TRBD1 (5 bases). The CDR3 length is 13 residues. Germline V gene data show CDR1 as MDHEN and CDR2 as SYDVKM. Trimming cost V 3 bases and J 5 bases, with 8 bases left between them. In nucleotides, the CDR3 is TGTGCCAGCAGTTTCCCAGGGCAAAACATTCAGTACTTC. As protein: CASSFPGQNIQYF. The entire variable domain, with the rest obtained from reference TRBV28 and TRBJ2-4, is as follows: DVKVTQSSRYLVKRTGEKVFLECVQDMDHENMFWYRQDPGLGLRLIYFSYDVKMKEKGDIPEGYSVSREKKERFSLILESASTNQTSMYLCASSFPGQNIQYFGAGTRLSVL.

This clone was seen only a few times. The chain couples TRBV20-1 to TRBJ2-7; 10 bases are a match to TRBD1. The germline V gene has CDR1 DFQATT and CDR2 SNEGSKA (reference sequence). J gave up 6 bases and V 6 bases, and 2 bases lay outside the gene matches. CDR3 size: 11 residues. This chain's CDR3 is CSARTGGEQYF. The DNA of the CDR3 is TGCAGTGCCAGGACAGGGGGCGAGCAGTACTTC.

The chain combines TRBV3-1 (or the pseudogene TRBV3-2) with TRBJ2-1; 7 bases map to TRBD2. This CDR3 has 16 amino acids. The junction had 6 bases not matched to a gene; V was cut back by 4 bases and J by 0 bases. Per the germline V gene, CDR1 is LGHDT and CDR2 is YNNKEL (reference sequence). CDR3 sequence reads: CASSRHGGNSYNEQFF. For the CDR3, the DNA is TGTGCCAGCAGCCGTCACGGGGGGAACTCCTACAATGAGCAGTTCTTC.

This sequence joins TRBV5-8 and TRBJ2-4, with D possibly TRBD1 on 5 matching bases. V was clipped by 4 bases and J by 0 bases, with 23 bases between them. Germline CDR1 is SGHTS and CDR2 is YDEGEE. This CDR3 is 19 amino acids long. The CDR3 region is CASSRRSGPIPLAKNIQYF. The CDR3 coding sequence is TGTGCCAGCAGCCGAAGATCAGGGCCTATTCCACTAGCCAAAAACATTCAGTACTTC.

The chain employs TRBV24-1 and TRBJ1-4; 7 bases align to TRBD1. There are 14 residues in the CDR3. Germline V gives CDR1 KGHDR, CDR2 SFDVKD. Losses at the gene ends were 4 bases for V and 4 bases for J; bases not matched to a gene: 2. In DNA, the CDR3 is TGTGCCACCAGTGAAACAGGGGATAATGAAAAACTGTTTTTT. Translation gives CATSETGDNEKLFF.

This clone was observed a handful of times. The rearrangement joins TRBV10-2 to TRBJ2-2, with 8 bases aligning to TRBD1. CDR3 size: 14 residues. After removal of 4 bases from V and 4 bases from J, the junction contained 2 bases not matched to a gene. Germline-derived CDR1 and CDR2 are WSHSY and SAAADI. The CDR3 DNA is TGCGCCAGCAGTGGACAGGGGACCACCGGGGAGCTGTTTTTT. Its protein product is CASSGQGTTGELFF.

This chain links TRBV2 with TRBJ1-2, with D maybe TRBD1 (6 bases). V was shortened by 9 bases and J by 3 bases, with 17 bases between the two germline ends. Looked up from germline, CDR1 is SNHLY and CDR2 is FYNNEI. The CDR3 covers 14 residues. In nucleotides, the CDR3 is TGTGCCAGTCACAATTCGGGGGGCTACTATGGCTACACCTTC. This codes for CASHNSGGYYGYTF.

The chain links TRBV7-2 to TRBJ2-4, with 9 bases identical to TRBD1. CDR3 length: 12 amino acids. With 5 bases clipped from V and 8 bases from J, the junction kept 1 base outside the gene matches. Germline lookup yields CDR1 SGHTA and CDR2 FQGNSA. The CDR3 loop reads CASSRQGDIQYF. The CDR3, as DNA: TGTGCCAGCAGCCGACAGGGGGACATTCAGTACTTC.